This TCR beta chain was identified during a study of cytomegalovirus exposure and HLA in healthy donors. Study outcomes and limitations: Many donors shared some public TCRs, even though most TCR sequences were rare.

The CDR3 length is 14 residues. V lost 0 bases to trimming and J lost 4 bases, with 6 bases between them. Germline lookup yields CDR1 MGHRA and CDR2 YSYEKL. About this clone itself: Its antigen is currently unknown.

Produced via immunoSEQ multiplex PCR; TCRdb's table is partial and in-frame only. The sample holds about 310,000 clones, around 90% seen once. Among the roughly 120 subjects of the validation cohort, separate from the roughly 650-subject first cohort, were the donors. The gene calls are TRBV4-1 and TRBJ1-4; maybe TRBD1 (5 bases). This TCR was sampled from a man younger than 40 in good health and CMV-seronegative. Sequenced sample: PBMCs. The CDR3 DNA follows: TGCGCCAGCAGCCAAGAACAGGTTAATGAAAAACTGTTTTTT. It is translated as CASSQEQVNEKLFF.